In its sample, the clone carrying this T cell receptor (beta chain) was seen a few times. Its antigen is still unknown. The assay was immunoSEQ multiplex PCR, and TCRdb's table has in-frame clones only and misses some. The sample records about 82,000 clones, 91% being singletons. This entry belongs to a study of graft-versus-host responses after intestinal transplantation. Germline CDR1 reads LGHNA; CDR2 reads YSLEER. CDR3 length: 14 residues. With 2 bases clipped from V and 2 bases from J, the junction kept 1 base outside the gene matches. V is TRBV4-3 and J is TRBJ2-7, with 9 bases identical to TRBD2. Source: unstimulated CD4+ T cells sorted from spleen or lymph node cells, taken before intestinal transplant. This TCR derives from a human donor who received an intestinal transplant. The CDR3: CASSQQRGAYEQYF. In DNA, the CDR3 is TGCGCCAGCAGCCAACAGCGGGGGGCCTACGAGCAGTACTTC.